This is a list of T cell receptor beta chains from one sample in a study of blood T cells in healthy people across ages. MiXCR, applied by TCRdb to the 5' RACE reads, yields one record per CDR3 protein. The sample has hundreds of thousands of distinct CDR3 sequences; under 25% are singletons. Sequencing was done on a sample of blood. All receptors derive from a man aged 70-80 years in good health. The CDR3 runs from the conserved cysteine through the conserved F or W. The order of the fields is V gene, clone size, J gene, D gene, CDR3 DNA, CDR3 protein. A D gene is named only where the DNA matches it firmly. Clone size, where shown, is once, few, many, or a class for clones that have expanded.

v_gene: TRBV2
abundance: few
j_gene: TRBJ2-5
d_gene: -
CDR3nt: TGTGCCAGCAGTGAATTCCAGGACCAGTACTTC
CDR3aa: CASSEFQDQYF

v_gene: TRBV6-6
abundance: many
j_gene: TRBJ2-3
d_gene: TRBD2
CDR3nt: TGTGCCAGCAGTCAATTACTAGCGGATTACACAGATACGCAGTATTTT
CDR3aa: CASSQLLADYTDTQYF

v_gene: TRBV27
abundance: -
j_gene: TRBJ2-4
d_gene: TRBD2
CDR3nt: TGTGCCAGCAGTCCGACTAGCGCCATAGGCAAAAACATTCAGTACTTC
CDR3aa: CASSPTSAIGKNIQYF

v_gene: TRBV27
abundance: few
j_gene: TRBJ1-5
d_gene: -
CDR3nt: TGTGCCAGCAGTTCGCAAAACACCGGGAGGCGGGGGGAATCACCCCAGCATTTT
CDR3aa: CASSSQNTGRRGESPQHF

v_gene: TRBV12-3/TRBV12-4
abundance: -
j_gene: TRBJ2-1
d_gene: -
CDR3nt: TGTGCCAGCACCATCGGACTATTTATGAATGAGCAGTTCTTC
CDR3aa: CASTIGLFMNEQFF

v_gene: TRBV7-9
abundance: few
j_gene: TRBJ2-1
d_gene: -
CDR3nt: TGTGCCAGCAGCTCATCAAGACAGTACTCCTACAATGAGCAGTTCTTC
CDR3aa: CASSSSRQYSYNEQFF

v_gene: TRBV20-1
abundance: -
j_gene: TRBJ2-3
d_gene: -
CDR3nt: TGCAGTGGCGGGGAAAGCACAGATACGCAGTATTTT
CDR3aa: CSGGESTDTQYF

v_gene: TRBV5-1
abundance: -
j_gene: TRBJ2-1
d_gene: -
CDR3nt: TGCGCCAGCAGCTTGTTATCGCAATACAATGAGCAGTTCTTC
CDR3aa: CASSLLSQYNEQFF

v_gene: TRBV3-1
abundance: -
j_gene: TRBJ1-3
d_gene: TRBD1
CDR3nt: TGTGCCAGCAGCCAAGCTACACAGGGGGGAGGAAACACCATATATTTT
CDR3aa: CASSQATQGGGNTIYF

v_gene: TRBV6-1
abundance: -
j_gene: TRBJ2-5
d_gene: -
CDR3nt: TGTGCCAGCACCCAGCAGGGAGTGTGGCAAGAGACCCAGTACTTC
CDR3aa: CASTQQGVWQETQYF

v_gene: TRBV5-5
abundance: -
j_gene: TRBJ2-1
d_gene: TRBD2
CDR3nt: TGTGCCAGCAGCTTGATCGCGGGAGGGGGCGGTCGGCAGTTCTTC
CDR3aa: CASSLIAGGGGRQFF

v_gene: TRBV20-1
abundance: few
j_gene: TRBJ1-1
d_gene: -
CDR3nt: TGCAGTGCTGGAAATACGTTGAACACTGAAGCTTTCTTT
CDR3aa: CSAGNTLNTEAFF

v_gene: TRBV12-3/TRBV12-4
abundance: -
j_gene: TRBJ2-1
d_gene: -
CDR3nt: TGCGCCAGCAGTTCCTTAGCGGCCAGCTCCTACAATGAGCAGTTCTTC
CDR3aa: CASSSLAASSYNEQFF

v_gene: TRBV7-2
abundance: few
j_gene: TRBJ1-5
d_gene: -
CDR3nt: TGTGCCAGCAGCTTAGCTTTACTGCCTAATCAGCCCCAGCATTTT
CDR3aa: CASSLALLPNQPQHF

v_gene: TRBV7-9
abundance: -
j_gene: TRBJ2-3
d_gene: -
CDR3nt: TGTGCCAGCAGCTCAAGCGGCCACACAGATACGCAGTATTTT
CDR3aa: CASSSSGHTDTQYF

v_gene: TRBV9
abundance: -
j_gene: TRBJ1-1
d_gene: -
CDR3nt: TGTGCCAGCAGCGATGAGGGAGCCACTGAAGCTTTCTTT
CDR3aa: CASSDEGATEAFF

v_gene: TRBV4-1
abundance: -
j_gene: TRBJ2-1
d_gene: -
CDR3nt: TGCGCCAGCAGCCAAGGTAGATGGGGGATGGGTCACAATGAGCAGTTCTTC
CDR3aa: CASSQGRWGMGHNEQFF

v_gene: TRBV5-6
abundance: few
j_gene: TRBJ2-2
d_gene: -
CDR3nt: TGTGCCAGCAGCCCGGAGGGGCTGGAGAACACCGGGGAGCTGTTTTTT
CDR3aa: CASSPEGLENTGELFF

v_gene: TRBV5-1
abundance: few
j_gene: TRBJ2-1
d_gene: TRBD1
CDR3nt: TGCGCCAGCAGCTTGGGGTACAGGGGGAAGGAGCAGTTCTTC
CDR3aa: CASSLGYRGKEQFF

v_gene: TRBV7-3
abundance: -
j_gene: TRBJ1-5
d_gene: -
CDR3nt: TGTGCCGGCAGCTTGAGTCAGCCCCAGCATTTT
CDR3aa: CAGSLSQPQHF

v_gene: TRBV2
abundance: -
j_gene: TRBJ1-1
d_gene: -
CDR3nt: TGTGCCAGCAGTGAAGAGAGGACTGAAGCTTTCTTT
CDR3aa: CASSEERTEAFF

v_gene: TRBV5-1
abundance: -
j_gene: TRBJ2-7
d_gene: TRBD2
CDR3nt: TGCGCCAGCAGCTCAAGCGGGAGTGGAGAGCAGTACTTC
CDR3aa: CASSSSGSGEQYF

v_gene: TRBV6-2/TRBV6-3
abundance: -
j_gene: TRBJ2-7
d_gene: TRBD2
CDR3nt: TGTGCCAGCAGTCCCGGGACTAGCGGGATCTCTACCTACGAGCAGTACTTC
CDR3aa: CASSPGTSGISTYEQYF

v_gene: TRBV28
abundance: few
j_gene: TRBJ1-5
d_gene: -
CDR3nt: TGTGCCAGCAGTTTATATACCCGGGGGGGTTCAAGCAATCAGCCCCAGCATTTT
CDR3aa: CASSLYTRGGSSNQPQHF

v_gene: TRBV20-1
abundance: -
j_gene: TRBJ2-5
d_gene: TRBD2
CDR3nt: TGCAGTGCCCCCGCGGGGGGATGGCATGAGCAGTACTTC
CDR3aa: CSAPAGGWHEQYF

v_gene: TRBV9
abundance: -
j_gene: TRBJ1-1
d_gene: -
CDR3nt: TGTGCCAGCAGCCCAGGACAGACTTTCACTGAAGCTTTCTTT
CDR3aa: CASSPGQTFTEAFF

v_gene: TRBV29-1
abundance: few
j_gene: TRBJ2-6
d_gene: -
CDR3nt: TGCAGCGTGAAACCTGACGGGAAGCCTTTCTCTGGGGCCAACGTCCTGACTTTC
CDR3aa: CSVKPDGKPFSGANVLTF

v_gene: TRBV6-5
abundance: few
j_gene: TRBJ1-1
d_gene: TRBD1
CDR3nt: TGTGCCAGCAGTTATCCCGGACAGGGGGGTTACACTGAAGCTTTCTTT
CDR3aa: CASSYPGQGGYTEAFF

v_gene: TRBV6-5
abundance: -
j_gene: TRBJ2-1
d_gene: TRBD1
CDR3nt: TGTGCCAGCAGTTACCCTGTAATGGACAGGGACAATGAGCAGTTCTTC
CDR3aa: CASSYPVMDRDNEQFF

v_gene: TRBV30
abundance: -
j_gene: TRBJ2-1
d_gene: -
CDR3nt: TGTGCCTGGAGCCCCGATCTAGCGAATGAGCAGTTCTTC
CDR3aa: CAWSPDLANEQFF

v_gene: TRBV20-1
abundance: few
j_gene: TRBJ2-7
d_gene: TRBD2
CDR3nt: TGCAGTGCTCCACTAGCGGAGAGCTCCTACGAGCAGTACTTC
CDR3aa: CSAPLAESSYEQYF

v_gene: TRBV27
abundance: few
j_gene: TRBJ2-1
d_gene: TRBD2
CDR3nt: TGTGCCAACAGTTCCCCAGCGAGCGGGGTCAATGAGCAGTTCTTC
CDR3aa: CANSSPASGVNEQFF

v_gene: TRBV3-1
abundance: -
j_gene: TRBJ2-7
d_gene: -
CDR3nt: TGTGCCAGCAGCCAAGTTCATGACCCGTTCGACTACGAGCAGTACTTC
CDR3aa: CASSQVHDPFDYEQYF

v_gene: TRBV9
abundance: -
j_gene: TRBJ2-2
d_gene: TRBD2
CDR3nt: TGTGCCAGCAGCGTTAGCGGGAACAACCAGGGCACCGGGGAGCTGTTTTTT
CDR3aa: CASSVSGNNQGTGELFF

v_gene: TRBV10-3
abundance: -
j_gene: TRBJ2-3
d_gene: TRBD2
CDR3nt: TGTGCCATCAGCCTTAGCGGGAGCACAGATACGCAGTATTTT
CDR3aa: CAISLSGSTDTQYF

v_gene: TRBV7-2
abundance: -
j_gene: TRBJ2-6
d_gene: -
CDR3nt: TGTGCCAGCAGCTTCCTATTTCCGGCCTCTGGGGCCAACGTCCTGACTTTC
CDR3aa: CASSFLFPASGANVLTF

v_gene: TRBV10-3
abundance: -
j_gene: TRBJ1-1
d_gene: TRBD1
CDR3nt: TGTGCCAGCCGGGACAGAAGCACTGAAGCTTTCTTT
CDR3aa: CASRDRSTEAFF

v_gene: TRBV15
abundance: -
j_gene: TRBJ2-1
d_gene: -
CDR3nt: TGTGACACCAGTCGAGGGGGCTCCTACAATGAGCAGTTCTTC
CDR3aa: CDTSRGGSYNEQFF

v_gene: TRBV21-1
abundance: -
j_gene: TRBJ1-5
d_gene: -
CDR3nt: TGTGCCAGCAGGACGGGGGTCAATCAGCCCCAGCATTTT
CDR3aa: CASRTGVNQPQHF

v_gene: TRBV12-3/TRBV12-4
abundance: few
j_gene: TRBJ2-1
d_gene: -
CDR3nt: TGTGCCAGCGGGTGGGGCTTTACGGATTGGAATGAGCAGTTCTTC
CDR3aa: CASGWGFTDWNEQFF